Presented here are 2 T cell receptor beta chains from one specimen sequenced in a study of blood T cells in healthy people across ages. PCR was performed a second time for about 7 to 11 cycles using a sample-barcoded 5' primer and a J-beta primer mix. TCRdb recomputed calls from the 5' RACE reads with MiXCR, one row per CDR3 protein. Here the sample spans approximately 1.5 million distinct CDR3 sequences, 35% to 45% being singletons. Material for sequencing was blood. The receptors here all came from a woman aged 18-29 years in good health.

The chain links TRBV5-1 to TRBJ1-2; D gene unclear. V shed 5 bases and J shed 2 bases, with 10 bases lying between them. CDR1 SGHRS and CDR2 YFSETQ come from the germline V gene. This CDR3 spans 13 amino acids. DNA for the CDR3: TGCGCCAGCAGGGGCCCAAGGAACTATGGCTACACCTTC. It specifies CASRGPRNYGYTF. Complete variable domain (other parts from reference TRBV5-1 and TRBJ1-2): KAGVTQTPRYLIKTRGQQVTLSCSPISGHRSVSWYQQTPGQGLQFLFEYFSETQRNKGNFPGRFSGRQFSNSRSEMNVSTLELGDSALYLCASRGPRNYGYTFGSGTRLTVV.

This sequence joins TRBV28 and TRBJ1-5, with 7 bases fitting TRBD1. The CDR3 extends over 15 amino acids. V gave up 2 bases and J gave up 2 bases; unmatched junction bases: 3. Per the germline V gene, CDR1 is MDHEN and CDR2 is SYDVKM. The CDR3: CASSLMTGRNQPQHF. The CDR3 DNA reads TGTGCCAGCAGTTTAATGACAGGGCGCAATCAGCCCCAGCATTTT.